The T cell receptor (beta chain) under discussion was sequenced for a study of blood T cell repertoires in COVID-19. The CDR3 contains 12 residues. The germline V gene encodes CDR1 SGHDN and CDR2 FVKESK. V gave up 3 bases and J gave up 6 bases; unmatched junction bases: 2. Some clones are missing from TCRdb's copy, which holds only in-frame ones; the method was immunoSEQ multiplex PCR. This sample carries 61,000 or so clones, about four fifths of them seen once, and the ten largest clones take about 4%. Sample: peripheral blood. The TCR comes from a woman over 75 with acute or convalescent COVID-19. The rearrangement joins TRBV14 to TRBJ2-7, with 7 positions matching TRBD1. CDR3 region: CASSQDRFEQYF. CDR3 in DNA: TGTGCCAGCAGCCAGGACAGGTTCGAGCAGTACTTC.